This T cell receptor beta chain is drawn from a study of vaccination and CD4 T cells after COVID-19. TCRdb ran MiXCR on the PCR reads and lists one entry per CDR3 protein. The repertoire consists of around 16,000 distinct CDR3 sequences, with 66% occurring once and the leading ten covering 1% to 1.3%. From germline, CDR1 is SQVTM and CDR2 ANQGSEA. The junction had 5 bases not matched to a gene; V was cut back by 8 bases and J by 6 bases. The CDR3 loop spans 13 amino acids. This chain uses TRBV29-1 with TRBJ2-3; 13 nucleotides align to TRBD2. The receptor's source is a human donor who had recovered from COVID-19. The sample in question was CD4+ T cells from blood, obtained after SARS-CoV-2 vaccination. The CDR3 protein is CSTRTSGSDTQYF. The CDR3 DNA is TGCAGCACTCGGACTAGCGGGAGTGATACGCAGTATTTT.